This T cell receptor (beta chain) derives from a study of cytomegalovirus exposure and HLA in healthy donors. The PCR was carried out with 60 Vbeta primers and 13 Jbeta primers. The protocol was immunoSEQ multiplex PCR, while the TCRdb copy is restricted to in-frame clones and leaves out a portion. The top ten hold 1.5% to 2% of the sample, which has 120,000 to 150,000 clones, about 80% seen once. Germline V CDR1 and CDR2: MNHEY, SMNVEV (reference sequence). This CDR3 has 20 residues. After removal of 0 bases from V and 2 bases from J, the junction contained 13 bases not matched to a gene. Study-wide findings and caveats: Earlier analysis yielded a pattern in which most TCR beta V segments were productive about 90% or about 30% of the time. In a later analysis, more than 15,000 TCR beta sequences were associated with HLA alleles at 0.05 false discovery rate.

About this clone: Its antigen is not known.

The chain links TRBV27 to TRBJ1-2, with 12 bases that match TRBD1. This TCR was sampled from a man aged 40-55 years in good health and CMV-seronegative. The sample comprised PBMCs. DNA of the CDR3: TGTGCCAGCAGTTTATCGACCGGGGGACAGGGGGCAGGGAAGAACTATGGCTACACCTTC. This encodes CASSLSTGGQGAGKNYGYTF.